The 26 T cell receptor beta chains below were found in one sample sequenced in a study of identical twins. MiXCR, applied by TCRdb to the 5' RACE reads, yields one record per CDR3 protein. The sample consists of some 560,000 distinct CDR3 sequences, 9% to 10% of them appearing once. The same data also contributed to another study, on yellow fever vaccine responses in identical twins.

Sequencing used PBMCs. The receptors were sampled from a woman in her late teens or twenties in good health.

The V gene is TRBV3-1, the J gene TRBJ2-1, with 15 bases matching TRBD2. With V trimmed by 1 base and J by 4 bases, 2 bases remained unmatched. The CDR3 consists of 17 residues. Germline CDR1 LGHDT, CDR2 YNNKEL (reference sequence). The DNA of the CDR3 is TGTGCCAGCAGCCAAGGAGGGACTAGCGGGGGGTACAATGAGCAGTTCTTC. Protein: CASSQGGTSGGYNEQFF.

This clonotype was counted a few times. The chain couples TRBV12-3 or TRBV12-4 to TRBJ2-5; D perhaps matches TRBD1 (6 bases). V was pared by 7 bases and J by 1 base, with 13 bases between. The CDR3 is made up of 14 amino acids. The CDR3 sequence is CASTFRGFQETQYF. The CDR3, as DNA: TGTGCCAGCACCTTCAGGGGTTTCCAAGAGACCCAGTACTTC.

This clonotype appeared many times. The chain carries TRBV28 and TRBJ1-1; maybe TRBD1 (5 bases). This CDR3 region has 14 residues. From germline, CDR1 is MDHEN and CDR2 SYDVKM. Trimming stripped 8 bases from V and 0 bases from J, with 13 bases between. CDR3 loop: CASGDGALNTEAFF. The DNA of the CDR3 is TGTGCCAGCGGGGACGGGGCATTGAACACTGAAGCTTTCTTT.

This clonotype was seen many times. This chain uses TRBV5-1 with TRBJ1-1; maybe TRBD1 (5 bases). V was shortened by 1 base and J by 3 bases, with 10 bases between the two germline ends. The CDR3 extends over 14 amino acids. From germline, CDR1 is SGHRS and CDR2 YFSETQ. CDR3 in amino acids: CASSLRGLDTEAFF. In DNA form, the CDR3 reads TGCGCCAGCAGCTTGAGGGGCCTCGACACTGAAGCTTTCTTT.

This clonotype was seen repeatedly, ten times or more. V usage is TRBV18 and J usage is TRBJ2-3; D is perhaps TRBD1 (6 bases). V lost 8 bases and J 6 bases, leaving 12 bases between the germline ends. CDR3 length: 12 residues. Looked up from germline, CDR1 is KGHSH and CDR2 is LQKENI. CDR3 region: CASSPQGDTQYF. CDR3 DNA: TGTGCCAGCAGCCCTCAGGGGGATACGCAGTATTTT.

This clonotype was seen a single time. This may stem from a read error, because a much larger clone lies one nucleotide away. This chain links TRBV7-2 with TRBJ2-1; perhaps TRBD1 as D (6 bases). The CDR3 covers 15 residues. Germline V gives CDR1 SGHTA, CDR2 FQGNSA. V lost 8 bases and J 4 bases, leaving 18 bases between the germline ends. As DNA, the CDR3 is TGTGCCAGCTGCAACCCGAGGACAGTATACAATGAGCAGTTCTTC. It encodes CASCNPRTVYNEQFF. The full variable domain, rest sourced from reference TRBV7-2 and TRBJ2-1, is GAGVSQSPSNKVTEKGKDVELRCDPISGHTALYWYRQSLGQGLEFLIYFQGNSAPDKSGLPSDRFSAERTGGSVSTLTIQRTQQEDSAVYLCASCNPRTVYNEQFFGPGTRLTVL.

The genes are TRBV9 and TRBJ2-1, with a tentative D call TRBD2 (7 bases). The CDR3 spans 14 residues. Germline loops: CDR1 SGDLS, CDR2 YYNGEE. V was pared by 0 bases and J by 9 bases, with 13 bases between. The CDR3 loop reads CASSVVGGPVEQFF. CDR3 coding DNA: TGTGCCAGCAGCGTAGTCGGGGGGCCGGTTGAGCAGTTCTTC.

There are a few counts of this clonotype. This chain joins TRBV9 and TRBJ1-5; the match to TRBD1 covers 10 bases. The V gene end was trimmed by 0 bases and the J gene end by 7 bases; junction bases not matched to a gene: 1. This CDR3 has 14 amino acids. Germline loops: CDR1 SGDLS, CDR2 YYNGEE. The CDR3 sequence: CASSVGTGGQPQHF. CDR3 DNA: TGTGCCAGCAGCGTAGGGACAGGGGGGCAGCCCCAGCATTTT.

This clonotype was observed at least ten times. The genes are TRBV5-1 and TRBJ2-7; either TRBD1 or TRBD2 may supply D (5 bases each). Germline V lookup: CDR1 SGHRS, CDR2 YFSETQ. The V and J ends lost 2 bases and 2 bases respectively, with 8 bases between them. This CDR3 contains 13 residues. The CDR3 region has the DNA TGCGCCAGCAGCTTCGAGGGGACCTACGAGCAGTACTTC. Protein sequence: CASSFEGTYEQYF. Full variable domain (outside the CDR3, taken from reference TRBV5-1 and TRBJ2-7): KAGVTQTPRYLIKTRGQQVTLSCSPISGHRSVSWYQQTPGQGLQFLFEYFSETQRNKGNFPGRFSGRQFSNSRSEMNVSTLELGDSALYLCASSFEGTYEQYFGPGTRLTVT.

The chain uses TRBV2 and TRBJ1-1, with a possible D match to TRBD1 (6 bases). CDR1 is SNHLY and CDR2 is FYNNEI in the germline V gene. The CDR3 covers 14 residues. V lost 5 bases and J 5 bases, leaving 15 bases between the germline ends. CDR3 coding DNA: TGTGCCAGCAGTTCAGGGGTACGATGGACTGAAGCTTTCTTT. It translates to CASSSGVRWTEAFF.

This clonotype was seen more than once but under ten times. This rearrangement joins TRBV29-1 to TRBJ2-3, with a weak D call TRBD2 (5 bases). Looked up from germline, CDR1 is SQVTM and CDR2 is ANQGSEA. The CDR3 runs 13 residues. Trimming removed 5 bases at V and 3 bases at J, with 12 bases between. The CDR3: CSVKTGETDTQYF. CDR3 nucleotides: TGCAGCGTTAAAACCGGGGAGACAGATACGCAGTATTTT.

The V gene is TRBV5-5, the J gene TRBJ2-1; the D gene is possibly TRBD2 (5 bases). Germline CDR1 and CDR2: SGHKS and YYEKEE (reference sequence). V was trimmed by 0 bases and J by 0 bases, leaving 16 bases between them. The CDR3 has 18 residues. CDR3 in amino acids: CASSLDLRGSYSYNEQFF. The DNA of the CDR3 is TGTGCCAGCAGCTTGGATCTTAGAGGGAGCTACTCCTACAATGAGCAGTTCTTC.

The J gene is TRBJ2-7, the V gene TRBV5-1; 8 bases map to TRBD1. This CDR3 has 16 residues. The V segment lost 2 bases and the J segment 0 bases; nucleotides outside the gene matches: 7. Germline V gene data show CDR1 as SGHRS and CDR2 as YFSETQ. The CDR3 loop reads CASSFARTGTSYEQYF. The CDR3 DNA reads as TGCGCCAGCAGCTTTGCGCGGACAGGGACCTCCTACGAGCAGTACTTC.

The V and J genes are TRBV20-1 and TRBJ1-2, with 9 bases matching TRBD1. The germline V gene has CDR1 DFQATT and CDR2 SNEGSKA (reference sequence). The CDR3 covers 14 residues. Trimming removed 1 base from V and 6 bases from J; junction bases left unmatched: 6. The CDR3 DNA follows: TGCAGTGCTAGAGGTAGCCGGACAGGGGATGGCTACACCTTC. The encoded protein is CSARGSRTGDGYTF.

The chain is built from TRBV4-1 and TRBJ2-1, with D perhaps TRBD1 (7 bases). The CDR3 loop spans 17 amino acids. Germline CDR1 is MGHRA and CDR2 is YSYEKL. V was trimmed by 2 bases and J by 7 bases, leaving 21 bases between them. CDR3 in DNA: TGCGCCAGCAGCCAAATCCCATCAGGACAGGCGGGGAATGAGCAGTTCTTC. Translation gives CASSQIPSGQAGNEQFF.

The V call is TRBV7-3, the J call TRBJ2-1; D may be TRBD1 or TRBD2 (5 bases each). V gave up 5 bases and J gave up 6 bases, with 17 bases separating them. Germline lookup yields CDR1 SGHTA and CDR2 FQGTGA. The CDR3 length is 15 residues. DNA of the CDR3: TGTGCCAGCAGCCGCCCGACGGGGCAGCGCAATGAGCAGTTCTTC. Its protein product is CASSRPTGQRNEQFF. The full variable domain, its missing parts supplied by reference TRBV7-3 and TRBJ2-1, is GAGVSQTPSNKVTEKGKYVELRCDPISGHTALYWYRQSLGQGPEFLIYFQGTGAADDSGLPNDRFFAVRPEGSVSTLKIQRTERGDSAVYLCASSRPTGQRNEQFFGPGTRLTVL.

This clonotype was found many times. This CDR3 reads CASSVSGQYEQYF. In DNA form, the CDR3 reads TGTGCCAGCAGCGTGTCCGGCCAATACGAGCAGTACTTC. The rearrangement links TRBV9 to TRBJ2-7; unclear D gene. The germline gives CDR1 SGDLS, CDR2 YYNGEE. V lost 2 bases and J 4 bases, leaving 10 bases between the germline ends. There are 13 residues in the CDR3.

This clonotype was counted ten times or more. The rearrangement joins TRBV12-3 or TRBV12-4 to TRBJ2-2; 8 bases line up with TRBD1. V was clipped by 6 bases and J by 6 bases; unmatched bases: 15. The CDR3 runs to 17 residues. The CDR3 loop is CASSYHGQGVLSGELFF. The CDR3 DNA reads TGTGCCAGCAGCTACCACGGACAGGGTGTTTTGTCCGGGGAGCTGTTTTTT.

This clonotype was recorded at least ten times. V and J are TRBV6-1 and TRBJ2-3; possible D gene TRBD2, 6 bases. V gave up 2 bases and J gave up 4 bases, with 10 bases separating them. CDR3 length equals 14 residues. CDR1 is MNHNS and CDR2 is SASEGT in the germline V gene. The CDR3 region has the DNA TGTGCCAGCAGTGAAACGGGGAGGTCAGATACGCAGTATTTT. Amino acid sequence: CASSETGRSDTQYF.

The chain recombines TRBV29-1 with TRBJ1-2; D is unclear. Trimming removed 1 base from V and 6 bases from J, with 3 bases in between. This CDR3 region has 10 residues. From germline, CDR1 is SQVTM and CDR2 ANQGSEA. For the CDR3, the DNA is TGCAGCGTTGAAGGTAATGGCTACACCTTC. It is translated as CSVEGNGYTF. The full variable domain, with the rest looked up from reference TRBV29-1 and TRBJ1-2, is SAVISQKPSRDICQRGTSLTIQCQVDSQVTMMFWYRQQPGQSLTLIATANQGSEATYESGFVIDKFPISRPNLTFSTLTVSNMSPEDSSIYLCSVEGNGYTFGSGTRLTVV.

This clonotype was seen a few times. The CDR3 loop is CSVSTSGGYIGELFF. CDR3 nucleotides: TGCAGCGTTTCGACTAGCGGGGGGTATATCGGGGAGCTGTTTTTT. The chain employs TRBV29-1 and TRBJ2-2, with 13 nucleotides matching TRBD2. The trim removed 5 bases at V and 7 bases at J, leaving 7 bases unmatched. The V gene's germline CDR1 is SQVTM and CDR2 ANQGSEA. The CDR3 has 15 amino acids.

V is TRBV6-1 and J is TRBJ2-2, with D hard to call. The CDR3 sequence is 14 residues long. Germline CDR1 MNHNS, CDR2 SASEGT. Trimming stripped 8 bases from V and 0 bases from J, with 10 bases between. CDR3 nucleotide sequence: TGTGCCAGCCCGCGCCAGACGAACACCGGGGAGCTGTTTTTT. It encodes CASPRQTNTGELFF.

This clonotype has a count of ten or more. This chain joins TRBV15 and TRBJ2-2; D ambiguous. Germline CDR1 is LNHNV and CDR2 is YYDKDF (reference sequence). CDR3 size: 13 residues. The ends were cut back, 1 base at V and 3 bases at J, with 3 bases in the middle. CDR3 DNA: TGTGCCACCAGCAGAGGGTACACCGGGGAGCTGTTTTTT. Its protein is CATSRGYTGELFF. Full variable domain (missing parts from reference TRBV15 and TRBJ2-2): DAMVIQNPRYQVTQFGKPVTLSCSQTLNHNVMYWYQQKSSQAPKLLFHYYDKDFNNEADTPDNFQSRRPNTSFCFLDIRSPGLGDTAMYLCATSRGYTGELFFGEGSRLTVL.

Ten or more counts support this clonotype. V and J are TRBV11-3 and TRBJ2-7; D gene ambiguous. Germline V CDR1 and CDR2: SGHNT, YENEEA. The CDR3 consists of 13 residues. V lost 0 bases and J 5 bases, leaving 8 bases between the germline ends. CDR3 DNA: TGTGCCAGCAGCTTAGATCCCAGTAACGAGCAGTACTTC. Protein product: CASSLDPSNEQYF.

This clonotype was seen more than once but under ten times. The rearrangement uses TRBV24-1 and TRBJ1-2; TRBD1 matches at 9 bases. This CDR3 is built from 15 residues. Per germline, CDR1 KGHDR and CDR2 SFDVKD. The junction had 6 bases not matched to a gene; V was cut back by 2 bases and J by 6 bases. As DNA, the CDR3 is TGTGCCACCAGTGATTGGGGACAGGGCTTCGATGGCTACACCTTC. It codes for CATSDWGQGFDGYTF.

The chain is built from TRBV6-6 and TRBJ1-6, with D hard to call. Looked up from germline, CDR1 is MNHNY and CDR2 is SVGAGI (reference sequence). There are 12 residues in the CDR3. V lost 10 bases, J lost 7 bases, and 11 bases lay in between. CDR3 nucleotide sequence: TGTGCCACGCGGGAAGGGAATTCACCCCTCCACTTT. It codes for CATREGNSPLHF.